The present T cell receptor (beta chain) was sequenced within a study of shared T cell receptors in the human thymus. Clones were sequenced by immunoSEQ multiplex PCR, and TCRdb holds only the in-frame ones, with some missing. Seen here are approximately 660,000 clones, approximately 88% observed once, and the top ten hold 0.01%. The germline V gene has CDR1 LGHNA and CDR2 YSLEER. CDR3 length equals 18 residues. Trimming removed 0 bases at V and 0 bases at J, with 17 bases between. These records were also assigned to another study, of human thymus T cells. That paper notes: Finnish infants who were healthy and having corrective surgery for congenital heart defects made up the donors. The thymus was resected at corrective cardiac surgery. Apparent bias marked the V and J gene usage of thymic and blood repertoires. Thymic repertoires of unrelated individuals were reported in related research to overlap highly.

The chain couples TRBV4-3 to TRBJ1-1; a possible D gene is TRBD1 (6 bases). The receptor was derived from a boy under three years old with a congenital heart defect. Source material: thymocytes. The chain's CDR3 is CASSQEVPTGPMNTEAFF. DNA for the CDR3: TGCGCCAGCAGCCAAGAGGTTCCGACAGGTCCCATGAACACTGAAGCTTTCTTT.